A selection of T cell receptor beta chains follows, all from one sample in a study of shared clonotypes between healthy human individuals. Clones were sequenced by immunoSEQ multiplex PCR, and TCRdb holds only the in-frame ones, with some missing. Of over 300,000 clones in the sample, more than 75% are singletons; the top ten hold about 17%. The material sequenced was memory CD8+ T cells sorted from blood. The receptors originated from a young man in good health. Each CDR3 is given with its conserved first and last residue. D genes are given only for firm matches. Size values are once, few and many counts, or a class for expanded clones, and some rows have none.

J gene,D gene,V gene,clone size,CDR3 protein,CDR3 DNA
TRBJ2-3,TRBD2,TRBV6-1,-,CASSEAGLGADTQYF,TGTGCCAGCAGTGAAGCGGGACTAGGGGCAGATACGCAGTATTTT
TRBJ1-2,-,TRBV2,-,CASSGAGDGYTF,TGTGCCAGCAGTGGGGCAGGGGATGGCTACACCTTC
TRBJ2-2,TRBD2,TRBV4-1,-,CASSQVLAGNTGELFF,TGCGCCAGCAGCCAAGTCCTAGCGGGAAACACCGGGGAGCTGTTTTTT
TRBJ2-7,TRBD2,TRBV4-1,-,CASSQLSGSPYEQYF,TGCGCCAGCAGCCAATTGAGCGGGAGCCCCTACGAGCAGTACTTC
TRBJ2-7,TRBD1,TRBV29-1,-,CSVGGQSGSYEQYF,TGCAGCGTTGGGGGACAGTCCGGCTCCTACGAGCAGTACTTC
TRBJ1-2,-,TRBV2,-,CARTSGLYGYTF,TGTGCCAGAACATCAGGACTCTATGGCTACACCTTC
TRBJ2-5,-,TRBV7-9,-,CASSSPGQNQETQYF,TGTGCCAGCAGCTCCCCTGGACAGAACCAAGAGACCCAGTACTTC
TRBJ2-7,-,TRBV9,-,CASSETGTPIVGEQYF,TGTGCCAGCAGCGAAACCGGGACTCCGATTGTCGGCGAGCAGTACTTC
TRBJ1-5,-,TRBV7-9,-,CASSPESAYSNQPQHF,TGTGCCAGCAGCCCCGAGTCAGCCTATAGCAATCAGCCCCAGCATTTT
TRBJ2-7,TRBD2,TRBV29-1,-,CSVRGGSRYEQYF,TGCAGCGTTCGAGGCGGGAGTAGGTACGAGCAGTACTTC
TRBJ1-2,TRBD1,TRBV28,few,CASSSPGTGKFGYTF,TGTGCCAGCAGTTCCCCGGGGACAGGGAAATTTGGCTACACCTTC
TRBJ2-2,-,TRBV6-5,once,CASSFWTNTGELFF,TGTGCCAGCAGTTTTTGGACCAACACCGGGGAGCTGTTTTTT
TRBJ2-3,-,TRBV10-3,-,CACSAGPSIQTDTQYF,TGTGCCTGCTCGGCAGGACCATCAATACAGACAGATACGCAGTATTTT
TRBJ2-5,-,TRBV7-7,-,CASSLAAGGETQYF,TGTGCTAGCAGCTTAGCGGCAGGCGGGGAGACCCAGTACTTC
TRBJ1-1,-,TRBV9,-,CASSVGGRVMRDTEAFF,TGTGCCAGCAGCGTAGGAGGCAGGGTGATGAGGGACACTGAAGCTTTCTTT
TRBJ1-1,-,TRBV29-1,-,CSVEGRGGSTRGTEAFF,TGCAGCGTTGAAGGTAGGGGAGGTAGTACCCGGGGTACTGAAGCTTTCTTT
TRBJ2-2,TRBD2,TRBV5-4,-,CASSLASQRGYTGELFF,TGTGCCAGCAGCTTGGCGTCTCAGCGGGGGTACACCGGGGAGCTGTTTTTT
TRBJ2-7,-,TRBV27,few,CASGLQGTYEQYF,TGTGCCAGCGGGTTGCAGGGAACCTACGAGCAGTACTTC
TRBJ2-7,TRBD1,TRBV4-1,once,CASSQIMTGGGYEQYF,TGCGCCAGCAGCCAGATAATGACAGGGGGCGGGTACGAGCAGTACTTC
TRBJ2-7,-,TRBV7-2,-,CASSFGNEQYF,TGTGCCAGCAGCTTTGGGAACGAGCAGTACTTC
TRBJ2-1,TRBD1,TRBV5-1,-,CASSSWTGEGHNEQFF,TGCGCCAGCAGCTCCTGGACAGGGGAAGGGCACAATGAGCAGTTCTTC
TRBJ2-3,TRBD2,TRBV2,-,CASSDPRAGEGADTQYF,TGTGCCAGCAGTGACCCCAGGGCGGGAGAAGGGGCAGATACGCAGTATTTT
TRBJ2-6,-,TRBV4-3,-,CASSQKGEGSGANVLTF,TGCGCCAGCAGCCAAAAGGGGGAGGGTTCAGGGGCCAACGTCCTGACTTTC
TRBJ2-1,TRBD1,TRBV4-3,-,CASSQDRQGSYNEQFF,TGCGCCAGCAGCCAAGACCGACAGGGTTCCTACAATGAGCAGTTCTTC
TRBJ1-2,TRBD1,TRBV2,-,CASYPGQGTYGYTF,TGTGCCAGCTATCCGGGACAGGGGACCTATGGCTACACCTTC
TRBJ1-5,-,TRBV6-1,-,CASSSQGKVNQPQHF,TGTGCCAGCAGTAGCCAGGGTAAGGTTAATCAGCCCCAGCATTTT
TRBJ2-3,-,TRBV28,-,CASGPGQGSDTQYF,TGTGCCAGCGGCCCAGGGCAGGGCTCGGATACGCAGTATTTT